This T cell receptor beta chain was sequenced for a study of shared clonotypes between healthy human individuals. Notes on the study in general: Measured sharing among donors was expected to vary with sequencing depth. Estimated clonotype richness was generally higher in naive than memory subsets.

The V and J ends lost 0 bases and 5 bases respectively, with 8 bases between them. Germline V gene data show CDR1 as MRHNA and CDR2 as SNTAGT. The CDR3 contains 13 residues. With respect to this clone: The antigen is not known.

Splitting of each subset's genomic DNA was done evenly across several immunoSEQ plates. Original data processing: In the immunoSEQ data, sequences were junction-only and lacked quality scores, so filtering differed. The method was immunoSEQ multiplex PCR; TCRdb's version includes in-frame clones alone and lacks a portion of them. That table is the source of V, J and clone size, and D and trimming were worked out from the DNA. The sample lists some 2,400,000 clones, more than 90% seen once, with around 0.13% in the top ten. The gene calls are TRBV6-4 and TRBJ2-7; D is undetermined. Sequencing was done on a sample of naive CD4+ T cells sorted from blood. As to subset: CD45RA+ positively selected. This receptor was taken from a man aged 18 to 29 in good health. CDR3 protein: CASSDSWGNEQYF. For the CDR3, the DNA is TGTGCCAGCAGTGACTCATGGGGAAACGAGCAGTACTTC.